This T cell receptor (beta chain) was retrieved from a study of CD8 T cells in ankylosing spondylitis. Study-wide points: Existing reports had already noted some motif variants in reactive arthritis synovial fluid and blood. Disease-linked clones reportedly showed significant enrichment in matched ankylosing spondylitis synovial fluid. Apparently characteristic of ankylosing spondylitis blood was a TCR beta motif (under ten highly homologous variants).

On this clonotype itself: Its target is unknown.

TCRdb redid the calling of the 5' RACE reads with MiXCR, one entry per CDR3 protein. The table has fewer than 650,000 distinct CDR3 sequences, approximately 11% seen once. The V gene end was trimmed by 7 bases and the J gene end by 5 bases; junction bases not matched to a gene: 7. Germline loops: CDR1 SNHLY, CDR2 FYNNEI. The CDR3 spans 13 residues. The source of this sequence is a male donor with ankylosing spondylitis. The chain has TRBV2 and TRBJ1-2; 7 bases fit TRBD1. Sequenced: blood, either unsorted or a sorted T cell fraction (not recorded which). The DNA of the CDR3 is TGTGCCAGCAAGGGGGGACAGAGGTATGGCTACACCTTC. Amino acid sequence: CASKGGQRYGYTF.